Below, 13 T cell receptor beta chains from the same sample are listed, as sequenced in a study of blood T cell repertoires in COVID-19. The table came from immunoSEQ multiplex PCR; TCRdb's copy has only in-frame clones and leaves some out. This table has about 490,000 clones, approximately 85% appearing once. Material: peripheral blood. These receptors all come from a human donor in a cohort sampled during active COVID-19.

The rearrangement joins TRBV5-4 to TRBJ1-4; D call uncertain. This CDR3 contains 14 residues. Germline-derived CDR1 and CDR2 are SGHNT and YYREEE (reference sequence). V gave up 2 bases and J gave up 0 bases, with 5 bases separating them. The CDR3 DNA follows: TGTGCCAGCAGCTTACGGTCAACTAATGAAAAACTGTTTTTT. It specifies CASSLRSTNEKLFF.

V gene TRBV19 combines with J gene TRBJ1-5, with 7 bases matching TRBD1. The ends lost 5 bases at V and 9 bases at J; junction bases unmatched: 13. The CDR3 is made up of 15 amino acids. Germline assignment: CDR1 LNHDA and CDR2 SQIVND (reference sequence). Written as DNA, the CDR3 is TGTGCCAGTAGTCCCAGACAGGGCTCTCGTGGGCCCCAGCATTTT. This encodes CASSPRQGSRGPQHF.

The chain employs TRBV3-1 (or the pseudogene TRBV3-2) and TRBJ1-2, with a possible D match to TRBD1 (5 bases). The CDR3 has 15 residues. CDR1 and CDR2 from the germline V gene are LGHDT and YNNKEL (reference sequence). Trimming took 1 base from V and 5 from J, leaving 14 bases between them. This CDR3 reads CASSQAGGVGYGYTF. The CDR3 coding sequence is TGTGCCAGCAGCCAAGCCGGGGGGGTAGGTTATGGCTACACCTTC.

The CDR3 sequence is CASTLRHPYEQYF. The CDR3 DNA follows: TGTGCCAGCACCCTCAGGCATCCCTACGAGCAGTACTTC. V and J are TRBV12-3 or TRBV12-4 and TRBJ2-7; no definite D call. CDR3 length: 13 residues. Trimming took 7 bases from V and 2 from J, leaving 12 bases between them.

This clone was seen just once. The chain has TRBV5-4 and TRBJ2-3; TRBD1 is a possible D gene (6 bases). The V end was cut by 1 base, the J end by 2 bases, with 14 bases between. CDR1 and CDR2 (germline): SGHNT, YYREEE (reference sequence). The CDR3 has 16 residues. The CDR3 loop reads CASSLNSRDITDTQYF. CDR3 nucleotides: TGTGCCAGCAGCTTGAACTCCCGGGACATCACAGATACGCAGTATTTT.

V is TRBV5-1 and J is TRBJ1-5, with D unresolved. V shed 0 bases and J shed 0 bases, with 7 bases lying between them. CDR1 SGHRS and CDR2 YFSETQ come from the germline V gene. This CDR3 contains 15 residues. The CDR3 is CASSLVPDSNQPQHF. The CDR3 DNA reads TGCGCCAGCAGCTTGGTCCCAGATAGCAATCAGCCCCAGCATTTT. Full variable domain (remainder filled in from reference TRBV5-1 and TRBJ1-5): KAGVTQTPRYLIKTRGQQVTLSCSPISGHRSVSWYQQTPGQGLQFLFEYFSETQRNKGNFPGRFSGRQFSNSRSEMNVSTLELGDSALYLCASSLVPDSNQPQHFGDGTRLSIL.

The V gene is TRBV27, the J gene TRBJ2-5; 7 nucleotides align to TRBD2. This CDR3 is built from 14 residues. CDR1 and CDR2 (germline): MNHEY, SMNVEV (reference sequence). Germline trimming cut 6 bases from V and 5 bases from J; bases unmatched to any gene: 9. CDR3 DNA sequence: TGTGCCAGCAGCGTAGCGGGCCTGAGGGAGACCCAGTACTTC. Translation: CASSVAGLRETQYF.

V gene TRBV4-1 combines with J gene TRBJ1-5; TRBD1 matches 8 bases. The CDR3 extends over 14 amino acids. V lost 4 bases, J lost 2 bases, and 1 base stayed unmatched. The germline gives CDR1 MGHRA, CDR2 YSYEKL. The CDR3 reads CASSPDRGNQPQHF. CDR3 DNA: TGCGCCAGCAGCCCGGACAGGGGCAATCAGCCCCAGCATTTT.

The CDR3 sequence: CASSRRWRTQYF. As DNA, the CDR3 is TGTGCCAGCAGCCGCCGGTGGAGGACCCAGTACTTC. The V call is TRBV5-6, the J call TRBJ2-5; D gene ambiguous. Deletions cut 4 bases from V and 7 bases from J, with 11 bases between. Looked up from germline, CDR1 is SGHDT and CDR2 is YYEEEE. This CDR3 is built from 12 residues.

The rearrangement uses TRBV5-1 and TRBJ2-3; D is perhaps TRBD1 (5 bases). Deletions cut 4 bases from V and 1 base from J, with 16 bases between. The CDR3 has 16 amino acids. Germline lookup yields CDR1 SGHRS and CDR2 YFSETQ. This CDR3 is CASSSSGAGRTDTQYF. DNA for the CDR3: TGCGCCAGCAGCAGCAGTGGGGCCGGCCGCACAGATACGCAGTATTTT.

The chain is built from TRBV25-1 and TRBJ2-1, with TRBD2 identical over 7 bases. Germline trimming cut 3 bases from V and 7 bases from J; bases unmatched to any gene: 3. This CDR3 is 13 amino acids long. Per the germline V gene, CDR1 is MGHDK and CDR2 is SYGVNS. The CDR3 DNA sequence: TGTGCCAGCAGTGAGGGGGGGTTAAATGAGCAGTTCTTC. It encodes CASSEGGLNEQFF.

The chain recombines TRBV11-2 with TRBJ2-2; 11 bases are shared with TRBD1. This CDR3 comprises 15 residues. Trimming cost V 5 bases and J 5 bases; bases outside gene matches: 4. CDR1 and CDR2 from the germline V gene are SGHAT and FQNNGV. The CDR3 here is CASSPGTGGTGELFF. The CDR3 nucleotides are TGTGCCAGCAGCCCAGGGACAGGGGGGACCGGGGAGCTGTTTTTT.

The rearrangement links TRBV29-1 to TRBJ1-1; D ambiguous. The ends were cut back, 6 bases at V and 1 base at J, with 15 bases in the middle. Germline V lookup: CDR1 SQVTM, CDR2 ANQGSEA. The CDR3 is made up of 14 amino acids. The CDR3 DNA reads as TGCAGCGTCTCTTCGGCGGGTGAGAACACTGAAGCTTTCTTT. Amino acid sequence: CSVSSAGENTEAFF.